This T cell receptor beta chain was sequenced in a study of follicular helper T cells after annual influenza vaccination. Survey level resolution was used for TCRB sequencing. TCRdb's copy holds only in-frame clones and misses some; the assay was immunoSEQ multiplex PCR. The profile shows about 4,800 clones, around 80% of them singletons. Time point indicated: 2015-2016 season, 7 days after influenza vaccination. Findings and caveats of the study: Each annual vaccination recalled recurring oligoclonal ICOS+CD38+ cTfh clonotypes.

Concerning this clone: Its antigen is still unknown.

CDR1 is SGHDN, CDR2 FVKESK, per germline. V lost 1 base and J lost 7, with 10 bases in between. CDR3 size: 13 residues. The sequence was collected from an adult who received the influenza vaccine. Specimen: CXCR5+ CD38- circulating T follicular helper cells from blood, collected 7 days after influenza vaccination. Stated subset: circulating Tfh, non-naive CD4+CXCR5+PD-1+ (ICOS+CD38+ or ICOS-CD38-). The J gene is TRBJ2-5, the V gene TRBV14; D gene uncertain. The CDR3 is CASSQGRDRTQYF. As DNA, the CDR3 is TGTGCCAGCAGCCAAGGACGTGATCGGACCCAGTACTTC.